This T cell receptor (beta chain) stems from a study of blood T cell repertoires in COVID-19. Study context: From the United States, Italy and Spain came samples of acute and convalescent COVID-19. PBMCs, B-cell-depleted T cells, or T cells provided the cDNA or gDNA that made up the material.

Clones were sequenced by immunoSEQ multiplex PCR, and TCRdb holds only the in-frame ones, with some missing. The sample lists about 310,000 clones; around 89% were seen once. This CDR3 contains 13 residues. Germline values: CDR1 SEHNR, CDR2 FQNEAQ (reference sequence). With 10 bases clipped from V and 7 bases from J, the junction kept 7 bases outside the gene matches. Study members were between roughly 18 and 100 years old and lived in approximately 25 US regions. The rearrangement links TRBV7-9 to TRBJ1-4, with 9 bases aligning to TRBD1. This sequence was found in a woman in her 40s who had recovered from COVID-19. Sequenced sample: PBMCs or T cells enriched from blood (not recorded which). CDR3 DNA: TGTGCCACCGTTAAACAGGGGGCTGAAAAACTGTTTTTT. This encodes CATVKQGAEKLFF.